This is a list of T cell receptor beta chains from one sample in a study of chronic HIV infection and antiretroviral therapy. TCRdb used MiXCR to reprocess the 5' RACE reads, holding one entry per CDR3 protein. The data hold just over 30,000 distinct CDR3 sequences, with over 7% observed a single time. Sequencing was performed on peripheral blood. The source of these receptors is an adult who had HIV and had not received antiretroviral therapy, or was an uninfected healthy control (not recorded which). Both conserved end residues are part of each CDR3. D genes are given only for firm matches. Clone size is stated in some rows and not others, as once, few, many or a class when expanded.

clone_size	v_call	j_call	d_call	cdr3_aa	cdr3_nt
few	TRBV11-3	TRBJ2-3	TRBD1	CASSSGQGLTDTQYF	TGTGCCAGCAGCTCCGGACAGGGCTTAACAGATACGCAGTATTTT
few	TRBV5-1	TRBJ1-5	-	CASSLLGASGNQPQHF	TGCGCCAGCAGCTTGCTGGGGGCTTCAGGCAATCAGCCCCAGCATTTT
many	TRBV4-2	TRBJ2-5	-	CASSLPAGTQYF	TGTGCCAGCAGCCTGCCCGCCGGGACCCAGTACTTC
-	TRBV11-2	TRBJ2-7	TRBD2	CASSSPTSGAYEQYF	TGTGCCAGCAGCTCTCCGACTAGCGGGGCCTACGAGCAGTACTTC
-	TRBV12-5	TRBJ2-3	TRBD1	CASGWPTTGQGRTSTDTQYF	TGTGCTAGTGGTTGGCCGACCACGGGACAGGGGCGTACTAGCACAGATACGCAGTATTTT
few	TRBV29-1	TRBJ2-1	-	CSAETGEYNEQFF	TGCAGCGCTGAAACGGGGGAATACAATGAGCAGTTCTTC
many	TRBV11-2	TRBJ2-1	-	CASSPTTRFSNEQFF	TGTGCCAGCAGCCCCACGACTAGGTTTTCCAATGAGCAGTTCTTC
many	TRBV11-1	TRBJ2-1	-	CASSPAAPATYNEQFF	TGTGCCAGCAGCCCTGCAGCCCCTGCCACCTACAATGAGCAGTTCTTC
many	TRBV18	TRBJ1-1	-	CASSPSVNTEAFF	TGTGCCAGCTCACCATCGGTGAACACTGAAGCTTTCTTT
-	TRBV7-2	TRBJ2-3	-	CASSQAESTDTQYF	TGTGCCAGCAGCCAAGCGGAGAGCACAGATACGCAGTATTTT
many	TRBV6-6	TRBJ1-2	-	CASRNRASYYTF	TGTGCCAGCAGAAACCGGGCCAGCTACTACACCTTC
few	TRBV12-5	TRBJ2-5	TRBD2	CASGLASPPGLAGEETQYF	TGTGCTAGTGGTTTGGCCTCCCCACCGGGACTAGCGGGGGAAGAGACCCAGTACTTC
few	TRBV24-1	TRBJ2-5	-	CATGTLGLTPQETQYF	TGTGCCACCGGAACTCTGGGACTTACCCCCCAAGAGACCCAGTACTTC
-	TRBV20-1	TRBJ2-7	TRBD2	CSARTSDTYEQYF	TGCAGTGCTAGGACTAGCGATACCTACGAGCAGTACTTC
medium-sized	TRBV18	TRBJ1-4	-	CASSRRETNEKLFF	TGTGCCAGCTCGCGCCGGGAGACAAATGAAAAACTGTTTTTT
-	TRBV7-2	TRBJ2-7	-	CASSPTGIEQYF	TGTGCCAGCAGCCCAACCGGGATTGAGCAGTACTTC
many	TRBV7-7	TRBJ2-2	TRBD1	CASSRTGVGGELFF	TGTGCCAGCAGCCGGACAGGGGTTGGCGGGGAGCTGTTTTTT
many	TRBV29-1	TRBJ1-1	-	CSVDPSRGRDTEAFF	TGCAGCGTTGACCCGTCCCGGGGTCGGGACACTGAAGCTTTCTTT
many	TRBV12-3/TRBV12-4	TRBJ2-2	-	CASSLRVGAGELFF	TGTGCCAGCAGTTTAAGGGTGGGGGCCGGGGAGCTGTTTTTT
few	TRBV29-1	TRBJ1-1	TRBD1	CSGTGFNEAFF	TGCAGCGGGACAGGGTTCAATGAAGCTTTCTTT
many	TRBV29-1	TRBJ1-1	TRBD1	CSVAGTGVEKTEAFF	TGCAGCGTTGCCGGGACAGGGGTGGAAAAAACTGAAGCTTTCTTT
many	TRBV29-1	TRBJ1-5	TRBD1	CSVWDREGQPQHF	TGCAGCGTTTGGGACAGGGAAGGTCAGCCCCAGCATTTT